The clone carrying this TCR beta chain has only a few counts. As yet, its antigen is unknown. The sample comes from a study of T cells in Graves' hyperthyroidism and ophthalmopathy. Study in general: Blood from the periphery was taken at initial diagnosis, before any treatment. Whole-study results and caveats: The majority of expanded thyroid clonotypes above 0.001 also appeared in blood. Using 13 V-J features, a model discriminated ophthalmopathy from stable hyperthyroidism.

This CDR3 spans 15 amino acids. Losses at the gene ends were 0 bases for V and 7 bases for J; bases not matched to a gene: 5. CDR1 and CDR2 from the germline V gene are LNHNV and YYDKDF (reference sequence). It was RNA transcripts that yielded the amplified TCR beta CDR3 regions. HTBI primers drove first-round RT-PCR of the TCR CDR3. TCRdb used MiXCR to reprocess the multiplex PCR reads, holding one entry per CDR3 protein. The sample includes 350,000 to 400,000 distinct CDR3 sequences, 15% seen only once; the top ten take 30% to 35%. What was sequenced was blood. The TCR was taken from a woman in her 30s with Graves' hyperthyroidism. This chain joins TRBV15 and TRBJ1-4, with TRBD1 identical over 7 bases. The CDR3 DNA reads TGTGCCACCAGCAGAGATAGACAGGGTGGTGAAAAACTGTTTTTT. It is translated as CATSRDRQGGEKLFF.